These T cell receptor beta chains were read from a single sample in a study of OX40 agonist ivuxolimab in advanced cancers. Clones were read by immunoSEQ multiplex PCR, and TCRdb kept only the in-frame ones, dropping some. The repertoire holds some 100,000 clones, with over 85% as singletons. The sample was CD4+ or CD8+ T cells sorted from blood, taken in a trial of the OX40 agonist ivuxolimab. These receptors all stem from an adult with an advanced solid tumor such as melanoma, head and neck, liver or kidney cancer. The CDR3 runs from the conserved cysteine through the conserved F or W. Each record gives: D gene, J gene, V gene, clone size, CDR3 protein, CDR3 DNA. A D gene is named only where the DNA matches it firmly. Clone sizes are given selectively: once, few, many, or a class where the clone is expanded.

>TRBD2|TRBJ2-7|TRBV29-1|NA
CSVEGASGGVYEQYF
TGCAGCGTTGAAGGAGCTAGCGGGGGAGTCTACGAGCAGTACTTC
>NA|TRBJ2-5|TRBV5-6|NA
CASRGRGRETQYF
TGTGCCAGCAGGGGTCGTGGTCGGGAGACCCAGTACTTC
>NA|TRBJ2-2|TRBV19|NA
CASSIVGGNTGELFF
TGTGCCAGTAGTATAGTTGGGGGGAACACCGGGGAGCTGTTTTTT
>NA|TRBJ2-5|TRBV5-1|NA
CASSLVAETQYF
TGCGCCAGCAGCTTGGTCGCAGAGACCCAGTACTTC
>NA|TRBJ1-2|TRBV5-8|NA
CASSPSRVGGYTF
TGTGCCAGCAGCCCCAGCCGGGTGGGGGGCTACACCTTC
>TRBD1|TRBJ1-4|TRBV27|NA
CASSFVGTRGTGGEKLFF
TGTGCCAGCAGTTTTGTGGGCACCCGCGGGACAGGGGGTGAAAAACTGTTTTTT
>NA|TRBJ2-2|TRBV28|NA
CASSLTGRTGELFF
TGTGCCAGCAGTCTAACAGGCAGAACCGGGGAGCTGTTTTTT
>TRBD1|TRBJ2-3|TRBV27|once
CASSPSGQGGTDTQYF
TGTGCCAGCAGTCCATCCGGACAGGGTGGCACAGATACGCAGTATTTT
>NA|TRBJ2-3|TRBV7-9|NA
CASSVGWGPTDTQYF
TGTGCCAGCAGCGTAGGCTGGGGCCCCACAGATACGCAGTATTTT
>NA|TRBJ1-5|TRBV30|NA
CAWTRQSNQPQHF
TGTGCCTGGACGAGACAAAGCAATCAGCCCCAGCATTTT
>NA|TRBJ2-4|TRBV5-4|NA
CASSSASGGRNIQYF
TGTGCCAGCAGCTCCGCGTCGGGGGGCCGAAACATTCAGTACTTC
>NA|TRBJ2-1|TRBV5-1|few
CASSSDTSPGPGKFF
TGCGCCAGCAGCTCCGATACGTCCCCGGGACCCGGGAAGTTCTTC
>NA|TRBJ2-5|TRBV7-2|NA
CASSPLVGGPRETQYF
TGTGCCAGCAGCCCTTTGGTCGGGGGGCCCAGAGAGACCCAGTACTTC
>NA|TRBJ2-5|TRBV5-1|few
CASSLAGELLQETQYF
TGCGCCAGCAGCTTGGCCGGGGAATTGCTCCAAGAGACCCAGTACTTC
>NA|TRBJ1-4|TRBV5-1|NA
CASSLELSPNEKLFF
TGCGCCAGCAGCTTGGAATTGAGCCCTAATGAAAAACTGTTTTTT
>NA|TRBJ2-7|TRBV7-9|NA
CASTLTGGSYEQYF
TGTGCCAGCACCTTAACTGGGGGCTCCTACGAGCAGTACTTC
>NA|TRBJ1-4|TRBV5-1|once
CASSLAENPGKLFF
TGCGCCAGCAGCTTGGCAGAAAACCCAGGAAAACTGTTTTTT
>NA|TRBJ2-2|TRBV5-1|NA
CASRPVGTGELFF
TGCGCCAGCAGGCCAGTGGGCACCGGGGAGCTGTTTTTT
>NA|TRBJ2-7|TRBV28|NA
CASSSFQGKIYEQYF
TGTGCCAGCAGTTCTTTTCAGGGAAAGATTTACGAGCAGTACTTC
>NA|TRBJ2-7|TRBV2|NA
CASSQGYEQYF
TGTGCCAGCAGTCAGGGGTACGAGCAGTACTTC
>TRBD1|TRBJ2-7|TRBV7-2|NA
CASRKVGDRGTYEQYF
TGTGCCAGCAGGAAAGTGGGGGACAGGGGGACCTACGAGCAGTACTTC
>TRBD2|TRBJ2-3|TRBV11-2|NA
CASSSRLAGGLPDTQYF
TGTGCCAGCAGCTCGCGACTAGCGGGGGGTCTACCAGATACGCAGTATTTT
>TRBD1|TRBJ2-6|TRBV7-2|NA
CASSSRTGGGSGANVLTF
TGTGCCAGCAGCTCGCGGACAGGGGGCGGCTCTGGGGCCAACGTCCTGACTTTC
>NA|TRBJ2-3|TRBV5-5|once
CASSLEGRFTDTQYF
TGTGCCAGCAGCTTGGAAGGTCGTTTCACAGATACGCAGTATTTT
>TRBD2|TRBJ2-3|TRBV5-4|NA
CASSLDGGATDTQYF
TGTGCCAGCAGCTTGGACGGGGGGGCCACAGATACGCAGTATTTT
>TRBD1|TRBJ1-6|TRBV19|NA
CASSLGQGGSPLHF
TGTGCCAGTAGTCTGGGACAGGGAGGTTCACCCCTCCACTTT
>NA|TRBJ2-3|TRBV9|once
CASSSTGTGFTDTQYF
TGTGCCAGCAGCTCAACAGGGACGGGGTTCACAGATACGCAGTATTTT
>NA|TRBJ2-1|TRBV11-2|NA
CASSLELSSYNEQFF
TGTGCCAGCAGCTTAGAACTAAGCTCCTACAATGAGCAGTTCTTC
>NA|TRBJ2-5|TRBV19|NA
CASSTGQSGGTQYF
TGTGCCAGTAGTACCGGACAGTCGGGGGGGACCCAGTACTTC
>NA|TRBJ2-3|TRBV4-3|once
CASSPRSTGTDTQYF
TGCGCCAGCAGTCCCCGAAGCACAGGCACAGATACGCAGTATTTT
>NA|TRBJ1-3|TRBV2|NA
CARQVSSGNTIYF
TGTGCCAGACAGGTGTCCTCTGGAAACACCATATATTTT
>TRBD2|TRBJ2-1|TRBV6-6|NA
CASSKLADSYNEQFF
TGTGCCAGCAGCAAACTAGCGGACTCCTACAATGAGCAGTTCTTC
>NA|TRBJ1-5|TRBV7-2|once
CASSLGGDNQPQHF
TGTGCCAGCAGCTTAGGAGGGGACAATCAGCCCCAGCATTTT
>NA|TRBJ1-1|TRBV30|NA
CAWSVESMNTEAFF
TGTGCCTGGAGTGTTGAGTCGATGAACACTGAAGCTTTCTTT
>NA|TRBJ1-2|TRBV27|NA
CASSSGGVANYGYTF
TGTGCCAGCAGTTCTGGCGGTGTCGCTAACTATGGCTACACCTTC
>NA|TRBJ1-1|TRBV7-2|NA
CASSFVMNTEAFF
TGTGCCAGCAGCTTTGTTATGAACACTGAAGCTTTCTTT
>TRBD1|TRBJ1-2|TRBV28|once
CASSLTGGLYGYTF
TGTGCCAGCAGTCTGACAGGGGGCCTCTATGGCTACACCTTC
>NA|TRBJ1-1|TRBV10-3|NA
CAIKVALENTEAFF
TGTGCCATCAAGGTGGCACTTGAGAACACTGAAGCTTTCTTT
>NA|TRBJ1-1|TRBV30|NA
CAWRIEGKVTEAFF
TGTGCCTGGAGAATCGAAGGGAAAGTAACTGAAGCTTTCTTT
>NA|TRBJ1-4|TRBV28|NA
CASRTIDGTNEKLFF
TGTGCCAGCAGGACTATAGACGGAACTAATGAAAAACTGTTTTTT
>NA|TRBJ1-1|TRBV29-1|NA
CSVGGATEAFF
TGCAGCGTTGGGGGGGCGACTGAAGCTTTCTTT
>NA|TRBJ1-1|TRBV6-5|NA
CASSYNLNTEAFF
TGTGCCAGCAGTTACAACCTGAACACTGAAGCTTTCTTT
>NA|TRBJ1-5|TRBV6-6|NA
CASSYRQYSNQPQHF
TGTGCCAGCAGTTACAGGCAGTATAGCAATCAGCCCCAGCATTTT
>NA|TRBJ1-2|TRBV28|NA
CASSSGQGGDGYTF
TGTGCCAGCAGCTCAGGTCAAGGGGGGGATGGCTACACCTTC
>NA|TRBJ2-2|TRBV11-2|NA
CASSLDRKRELFF
TGTGCCAGCAGCTTAGATCGAAAAAGAGAGCTGTTTTTT
>NA|TRBJ1-5|TRBV18|once
CASSPGPSANQPQHF
TGTGCCAGCTCACCGGGACCTTCCGCTAATCAGCCCCAGCATTTT
>TRBD1|TRBJ2-5|TRBV5-6|NA
CASSLVQIRTGQETQYF
TGTGCCAGCAGCTTGGTCCAGATCAGGACAGGCCAAGAGACCCAGTACTTC